These T cell receptor beta chains were read from a single sample in a study of T cell repertoires in cytomegalovirus infection. TCRdb used MiXCR to reprocess the reads, holding one entry per CDR3 protein. The sample holds 650,000 to 850,000 distinct CDR3 sequences; roughly 28% are singletons and the top ten take 13%. Antigen specificity for these receptors is unknown. The sample consisted of cultured CD8+ T cells from PBMCs, taken from culture after CMV antigen stimulation. The receptors stem from a human donor in good health (CMV status not recorded). Some clones in this sample may be carry-over from other donors' samples. Each CDR3 is given with its conserved first and last residue. D genes are given only for firm matches. The size of a clone is reported for some rows only, either as once, few or many, or as a class for expanded clones.

>NA|TRBJ1-5|TRBD1|TRBV7-6
TGTGCCAGCAGTGACTGGACAGGTGACTATAGCAATCAGCCCCAGCATTTT
CASSDWTGDYSNQPQHF
>few|TRBJ2-1|TRBD2|TRBV6-2/TRBV6-3
TGTGCCAGCAGTTATCTACTAGCGGTTTACAATGAGCAGTTCTTC
CASSYLLAVYNEQFF
>NA|TRBJ2-1|TRBD1|TRBV29-1
TGCAGCGGGGGTAGGACAGGGTACTACAATGAGCAGTTCTTC
CSGGRTGYYNEQFF
>few|TRBJ1-4|NA|TRBV2
TGTGCCAGCAGTGAGACACTCGCAACTAATGAAAAACTGTTTTTT
CASSETLATNEKLFF
>few|TRBJ1-4|NA|TRBV4-3
TGCGCCAGCAGCCACCATCTAGGCTTCAGGGCACTGGATGAAAAACTGTTTTTT
CASSHHLGFRALDEKLFF
>NA|TRBJ2-1|TRBD2|TRBV5-1
TGCGCCAGCAGAATCCTAGCGGGACCATACAATGAGCAGTTCTTC
CASRILAGPYNEQFF
>NA|TRBJ1-2|NA|TRBV7-6
TGTGCCAGCAGCTTAGTCGCTGGGACCTTCCGGGGCTACACCTTC
CASSLVAGTFRGYTF
>few|TRBJ2-7|NA|TRBV10-3
TGTGCCATCAGTGAGTCCTTTGAGCAGTACTTC
CAISESFEQYF
>few|TRBJ1-6|NA|TRBV5-1
TGCGCCAGCAGCAGGGAAACGGGGGGTATTAATTCACCCCTCCACTTT
CASSRETGGINSPLHF
>NA|TRBJ1-1|TRBD1|TRBV6-2/TRBV6-3
TGTGCCAGCAGTTACTACGGGACAGGGGGCGCAGGCACTGAAGCTTTCTTT
CASSYYGTGGAGTEAFF
>few|TRBJ1-2|NA|TRBV25-1
TGTGCCAGCAGTGACTACCTGGGAGTCTATGGCTACACCTTC
CASSDYLGVYGYTF
>NA|TRBJ1-1|NA|TRBV4-2
TGTGCCAGCAGCCAAGCGGTCATGAACACTGAAGCTTTCTTT
CASSQAVMNTEAFF
>NA|TRBJ1-1|NA|TRBV5-1
TGCGCCAGCAGCTTGTTTGGTGTGGGGCAGTTGAACACTGAAGCTTTCTTT
CASSLFGVGQLNTEAFF
>few|TRBJ1-1|NA|TRBV19
TGTGCCAGTAGAATGGGGCCTGAAGCTTTCTTT
CASRMGPEAFF
>NA|TRBJ1-1|NA|TRBV6-6
TGTGCCAGCAGTTACTCCAGGGATGGGTACACTGAAGCTTTCTTT
CASSYSRDGYTEAFF
>NA|TRBJ2-1|NA|TRBV7-6
TGTGCCAGCAGCACCCCATTGCGCCTCTACAATGAGCAGTTCTTC
CASSTPLRLYNEQFF
>few|TRBJ2-7|NA|TRBV12-3/TRBV12-4
TGTGCCAGCAGTTTTTTCGGGGGAGGCTCCTACGAGCAGTACTTC
CASSFFGGGSYEQYF
>NA|TRBJ2-1|TRBD2|TRBV9
TGTGCCAGCAGCGTCCTAGCGGGGGAGTTTGCATACAATGAGCAGTTCTTC
CASSVLAGEFAYNEQFF
>NA|TRBJ1-2|NA|TRBV12-3/TRBV12-4
TGTGCCAGCCCCGGGACCACAAAAATTGGCGATGGCTACACCTTC
CASPGTTKIGDGYTF
>NA|TRBJ1-6|NA|TRBV15
TGTGCCACCAGCAGTGATAGAAATTCACCCCTCCACTTT
CATSSDRNSPLHF
>few|TRBJ1-5|NA|TRBV6-6
TGTGCCAGCAGTTACGGGGGCACCGAGGGTTTGGGGCAGCCCCAGCATTTT
CASSYGGTEGLGQPQHF
>few|TRBJ2-1|TRBD2|TRBV28
TGTGCCAGCAGTTTCTTTCTAGCGGGGGCCGATGAGCAGTTCTTC
CASSFFLAGADEQFF
>once|TRBJ1-2|TRBD1|TRBV29-1
TGCAGCGCCGAAGGGGGCTCTGGCTACACCTTC
CSAEGGSGYTF